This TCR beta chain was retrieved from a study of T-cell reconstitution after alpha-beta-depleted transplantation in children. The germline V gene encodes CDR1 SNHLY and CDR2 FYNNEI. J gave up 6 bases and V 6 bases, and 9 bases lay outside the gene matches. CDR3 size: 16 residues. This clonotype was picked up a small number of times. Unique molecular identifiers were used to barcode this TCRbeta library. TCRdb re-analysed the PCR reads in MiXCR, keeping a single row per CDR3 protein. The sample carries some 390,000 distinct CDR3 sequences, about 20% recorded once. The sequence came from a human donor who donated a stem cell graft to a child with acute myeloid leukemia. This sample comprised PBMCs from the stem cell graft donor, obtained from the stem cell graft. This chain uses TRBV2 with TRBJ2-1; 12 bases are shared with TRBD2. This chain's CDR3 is CASRRTTSGSFNEQFF. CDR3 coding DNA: TGTGCCAGCAGACGCACGACTAGCGGGAGTTTCAATGAGCAGTTCTTC.